The rows below give T cell receptor beta chains drawn from one sample of a study of blood T cell repertoires in COVID-19. Only in-frame clones appear in the TCRdb table, and some are missing; sequencing was by immunoSEQ multiplex PCR. The sample consists of under 40,000 clones, over 65% of them appearing once. The sequenced sample was peripheral blood. Source of these receptors: a man aged 50-60 years with active or convalescent COVID-19. Both conserved end residues are part of each CDR3. D genes are given only for firm matches. Where a row states a size, it is once, few, many or the class of an expanded clone; other rows omit it.

V gene	clone size	D gene	J gene	CDR3 DNA	CDR3 protein
TRBV3-1/TRBV3-2	once	-	TRBJ1-5	TGTGCCAGCAGCCAAGGCTGGGACACCGGGAAAGGATATCCCCAGCATTTT	CASSQGWDTGKGYPQHF
TRBV11-2	-	TRBD1	TRBJ1-4	TGTGCCAGCAGCTCATCGTCCGGGACAGGGAGTGAAAAACTGTTTTTT	CASSSSSGTGSEKLFF
TRBV6-5	-	-	TRBJ1-1	TGTGCCAGCAGTTCCTTTACGGGGAGCACTGAAGCTTTCTTT	CASSSFTGSTEAFF
TRBV9	-	TRBD2	TRBJ2-2	TGTGCCAGCAGCCGGCCTAGCGGGGGGGGCACCGGGGAGCTGTTTTTT	CASSRPSGGGTGELFF
TRBV19	few	-	TRBJ1-1	TGTGCCAGTTCCGCACAAATGAACACTGAAGCTTTCTTT	CASSAQMNTEAFF
TRBV3-1/TRBV3-2	-	TRBD1	TRBJ1-1	TGTGCCAGCAGCCCGGACAGGTATGAAGCTTTCTTT	CASSPDRYEAFF
TRBV12-2	-	-	TRBJ1-6	TGTGCAAGTCGCTCCCGCCCCGGGACAGGGATCGGGCCCCTCCACTTT	CASRSRPGTGIGPLHF
TRBV9	-	TRBD2	TRBJ2-7	TGTGCCAGCAGCGTAGGGACTAGCAGCTCCTACGAGCAGTACTTC	CASSVGTSSSYEQYF
TRBV30	once	TRBD2	TRBJ2-3	TGTGCCCTAGAAAGGACTAGCGGGGGACCAGATACGCAGTATTTT	CALERTSGGPDTQYF
TRBV10-3	-	TRBD1	TRBJ1-4	TGTGCCATCAGTGCCTCGGACAGGGGGAATGAAAAACTGTTTTTT	CAISASDRGNEKLFF
TRBV30	few	TRBD1	TRBJ2-7	TGTGCCTGGAGGGAGCGGACAGGGCGGTCGGGGCACGAGCAGTACTTC	CAWRERTGRSGHEQYF
TRBV6-2/TRBV6-3	-	-	TRBJ2-2	TGTGCCAGCAGTTACGGTGGCATTAACACCGGGGAGCTGTTTTTT	CASSYGGINTGELFF
TRBV6-5	-	-	TRBJ1-2	TGTGCCAGCAGTAAAAGCGGGACCTCAGGGGGCTACACCTTC	CASSKSGTSGGYTF
TRBV11-2	-	TRBD1	TRBJ1-5	TGTGCCAGCAGCGAGGGACAGGGACGTCAGCCCCAGCATTTT	CASSEGQGRQPQHF
TRBV12-5	-	TRBD1	TRBJ1-2	TGTGCTAGTGGTGGGAGACAGGGTGGCTACACCTTC	CASGGRQGGYTF
TRBV5-4	-	TRBD1	TRBJ2-7	TGTGCCAGCAGCTTGGCAGGGACAGGGTTAGGGGAGCAGTACTTC	CASSLAGTGLGEQYF
TRBV18	-	-	TRBJ1-1	TGTGCCAGCTCACCCAGGACAGATGATGTTGCTGAAGCTTTCTTT	CASSPRTDDVAEAFF
TRBV5-1	-	TRBD2	TRBJ2-3	TGCGCCAGCAGCTTCAGGGGGGGACTAGCGGGGAAAGATACGCAGTATTTT	CASSFRGGLAGKDTQYF
TRBV6-6	-	TRBD2	TRBJ2-5	TGTGCCAGCAGTTACTCGATTCAGCGGGGGGTAGAGACCCAGTACTTC	CASSYSIQRGVETQYF
TRBV5-6	-	-	TRBJ1-1	TGTGCCAGCAGCCCAACCCCGAGAATGAACACTGAAGCTTTCTTT	CASSPTPRMNTEAFF
TRBV6-2/TRBV6-3	once	-	TRBJ1-2	TGTGCCAGCAGTTATGCCCAGGACTATGGCTACACCTTC	CASSYAQDYGYTF
TRBV5-1	-	TRBD1	TRBJ2-1	TGCGCCAGCAGCCGCGTGCGGCAGGGGGCGCGAAATGAGCAGTTCTTC	CASSRVRQGARNEQFF
TRBV7-9	-	TRBD1	TRBJ1-5	TGTGCCAGCAGCTTCGGGGACAGGGGGAATCAGCCCCAGCATTTT	CASSFGDRGNQPQHF
TRBV5-4	-	-	TRBJ1-1	TGTGCCAGCAGCTTGGTGGGGAGCACTGAAGCTTTCTTT	CASSLVGSTEAFF
TRBV7-9	once	TRBD1	TRBJ1-4	TGTGCCAGCAGCACCGATCAGGGGGCGCGAGAAAAACTGTTTTTT	CASSTDQGAREKLFF
TRBV6-5	-	TRBD2	TRBJ2-3	TGTGCCAGCAGTTGGGCTAGCGGGAGCACAGATACGCAGTATTTT	CASSWASGSTDTQYF
TRBV5-1	once	TRBD2	TRBJ2-3	TGCGCCAGCAGCCCAGCGGGGGGCCCGGGGACTAGCACAGATACGCAGTATTTT	CASSPAGGPGTSTDTQYF
TRBV29-1	-	-	TRBJ1-4	TGCAGCGTTGGATCAGGGGAAATACTGTTTTTT	CSVGSGEILFF